This T cell receptor (beta chain) was obtained from a study of vaccination and CD4 T cells after COVID-19 (dated by TCRdb to about 2022). Study-wide context: Convalescent patients had a positive SARS-CoV-2 result on nasal swab PCR, and of these patients, 8 or 9 had mild disease and one had severe disease. Post-vaccine blood samples were obtained a median of around 74 days after the second vaccine dose, with a range of roughly 12 to 250 days. Post-COVID blood samples were collected from convalescent patients a median of around 100 days after diagnosis, with a range of roughly 30 to 161 days. The convalescent cohort comprised six males and four females, including two Hispanic individuals, seven Caucasians, two Asians and one multiracial person. For a few convalescent patients, samples were collected at an early post-vaccination timepoint (day 14) as well as at a late post-vaccination timepoint (days 161 to 241). In ten to eleven COVID-19 convalescent patients and 4 infection-naive healthy vaccine recipients, researchers compared the spike-specific CD4+ TCR repertoire from before mRNA vaccination with the repertoire from after. Control cultures received a CEFX viral epitope pool as the positive control, an HIV-1 Nef peptide pool as the negative control, or no peptide. Culture stimuli were overlapping spike peptide pools from SARS-CoV-2 and from the common cold coronaviruses HCoV-NL63, HCoV-OC43 and HCoV-229E. Participants got two doses of the Pfizer-BioNTech BNT162b2 vaccine (n=8) or two doses of the Moderna mRNA-1273 vaccine (n=2). On the study overall, not on this receptor specifically: Nearly all vaccine-specific clones in convalescent patients (304 of 307) were mono-reactive for SARS-CoV-2 spike rather than cross-reactive with common cold coronaviruses. The median count of SARS-CoV-2-reactive clonotypes went up from roughly 21 after infection to 38 after vaccination, although the change was not significant. The number of convalescent patients in the study was relatively small, and the study did not examine early timepoints following natural infection. Among the post-vaccine SARS-CoV-2-reactive clones in convalescent patients, a median around 85% showed up only after vaccination, which suggests vaccine-specific priming.

The CDR3 measures 16 amino acids from cysteine to phenylalanine. The read is trimmed to its CDR3 DNA, 48 bases read in frame from base 1. Clipping removes 2 bases from V and 3 bases from J, with 9 as the unmatched junction base count. The germline V gene provides CDR1 MNHNS and CDR2 SASEGT. This sample's time point label indicates: late sampling 161 to 241 days after vaccination in three convalescent patients. The sample's treatment or condition label, decoded: approximately nine-day PBMC culture with coronavirus spike peptide pools or control peptides (ViraFEST assay). The ViraFEST assay, used in the study, expanded antigen-specific T cells with peptide pools and then identified the expanded clonotypes through TCR sequencing. The convalescent patients' positive SARS-CoV-2 PCR tests fell between March and December 2020, which was before the Alpha, Beta and Delta variants emerged in the United States. PBMCs were cultured at around 2.2 million per well in IMDM supplemented with about 5% human AB serum and about 10 IU/ml IL-2, with roughly 10 ug/ml peptide pools added. On days 3 and 7, half of the culture medium was replaced with fresh IL-2-containing medium. After ten to eleven days of culture, CD4+ T cells were isolated by negative selection using the EasySep CD4+ T cell isolation kit. Ficoll-Paque Plus gradient centrifugation was used to isolate PBMCs from whole blood, and the isolated PBMCs were then either used fresh or cryopreserved at -140C. Triplicate wells were generally used for each culture condition.

In this sample, this clonotype turned up a few times. What this receptor recognizes is not known. There are no base qualities to consult, and no much larger clone falls within one base. Library generation was performed with PCR. At the Johns Hopkins FTIC core, DNA from the cultured CD4+ T cells underwent TCR sequencing with the Oncomine TCR Beta short-read assay. The QIAamp micro DNA kit was used to extract genomic DNA from the cultured CD4+ T cells. Oncomine TCR Beta libraries from cultured CD4+ T cells were pooled with unique dual indexes and sequenced on an Illumina iSeq 100. In the authors' own workflow: Non-productive sequences were removed, and CDR3s not starting with C, not ending with F or W, or shorter than 7 amino acids were discarded. The MANAFEST web application was used to identify antigen-specific clonotypes by comparing peptide-stimulated wells against reference wells and other culture wells. To be called positive, a clone needed an FDR below 0.05, an odds ratio above 5, and a productive frequency above 0.1% in at least two of three replicate wells. Clonotypes that were significantly expanded in both SARS-CoV-2 spike wells and at least one common cold coronavirus spike condition were defined as cross-reactive. Levenshtein distances (stringdist) and unrooted phylogenetic trees (ape) in R version 3.6.1 were used to assess CDR3 homology. TCRdb trimmed public reads at Q25 via fastp, called clones via MiXCR and kept in-frame beta chains. Each entry merges the rows of one CDR3 protein and shows their most common DNA and genes. TCRdb's processing, not the authors', yielded these V and J calls. A total of about 21,000 distinct CDR3 sequences appear in this sample, 46% of them only once. The top ten clones comprise 10% to 15% of the sample.

Sequences were derived from CD4+ T cells from blood, cultured in vitro, sampled about 7 months after SARS-CoV-2 vaccination. Recombination joined TRBV6-1 with TRBJ2-7, with 8 central nucleotides matching TRBD2. This receptor was obtained from a human donor who had recovered from COVID-19. The CDR3 in this case is CASSEWIWGLGYEQYF. The sequenced DNA: TGTGCCAGCAGTGAATGGATATGGGGACTAGGCTACGAGCAGTACTTC.